This is a list of T cell receptor beta chains from one sample in a study of cytomegalovirus exposure and HLA in healthy donors. Measured with immunoSEQ multiplex PCR; TCRdb has only the in-frame clones, and not every one. The table includes roughly 100,000 clones, approximately 82% detected once. The sample consisted of PBMCs. The origin of the receptors is a man aged 35 to 55 in good health and CMV-seropositive. CDR3s include the opening cysteine and the closing phenylalanine or tryptophan. The D gene is left open where the match is weak. Clone size is given for some rows only: seen once, a few or many times, or a class if the clone is expanded.

v_call,j_call,clone_size,d_call,cdr3_aa,cdr3_nt
TRBV13,TRBJ2-7,-,TRBD1,CASSPTGTGSGYEQYF,TGTGCCAGCAGCCCGACCGGGACAGGGAGCGGCTACGAGCAGTACTTC
TRBV9,TRBJ1-5,-,-,CASSVGEAGQPQHF,TGTGCCAGCAGCGTAGGGGAGGCTGGTCAGCCCCAGCATTTT
TRBV19,TRBJ1-2,-,TRBD1,CASSVPGQGVSGYTF,TGTGCCAGTAGTGTTCCGGGACAGGGCGTTTCAGGCTACACCTTC
TRBV15,TRBJ2-5,-,TRBD2,CATSRVAGVWETQYF,TGTGCCACCAGCAGAGTGGCGGGAGTGTGGGAGACCCAGTACTTC
TRBV5-4,TRBJ2-1,-,TRBD2,CASSSLAGVGKEQFF,TGTGCCAGCAGCTCACTAGCGGGAGTCGGGAAAGAGCAGTTCTTC
TRBV5-4,TRBJ2-5,-,TRBD1,CASSRDRAPSQETQYF,TGTGCCAGCAGCCGAGACAGGGCTCCCTCCCAAGAGACCCAGTACTTC
TRBV7-6,TRBJ1-1,-,-,CASSTTLRGQTEAFF,TGTGCCAGCAGCACCACACTAAGGGGTCAGACTGAAGCTTTCTTT
TRBV4-1,TRBJ2-1,-,-,CASSNRANEQFF,TGCGCCAGCAGCAACAGGGCGAATGAGCAGTTCTTC
TRBV21-1,TRBJ1-6,few,-,CASSLQGEGYNSPLHF,TGTGCCAGCAGCTTACAGGGTGAGGGTTATAATTCACCCCTCCACTTT
TRBV4-3,TRBJ1-2,few,TRBD1,CASSLNRDRVEGYTF,TGCGCCAGCAGCCTAAACCGGGACAGGGTGGAAGGCTACACCTTC
TRBV29-1,TRBJ1-5,-,TRBD1,CSVGQGVGQPQHF,TGCAGCGTGGGACAGGGGGTTGGTCAGCCCCAGCATTTT
TRBV4-1,TRBJ2-7,-,-,CASSQVARGHEQYF,TGCGCCAGCAGCCAAGTCGCTAGAGGCCACGAGCAGTACTTC
TRBV6-6,TRBJ2-5,-,TRBD2,CASTNGGAPRETQYF,TGTGCCAGCACCAACGGGGGGGCCCCCAGAGAGACCCAGTACTTC
TRBV10-3,TRBJ1-3,-,TRBD1,CAISTGQVSGNTIYF,TGTGCCATCAGTACAGGACAGGTCTCTGGAAACACCATATATTTT
TRBV15,TRBJ2-5,-,-,CATSTRLGIVETQYF,TGTGCCACCAGCACGCGACTAGGGATTGTGGAGACCCAGTACTTC
TRBV23-1,TRBJ2-7,few,-,CASSQSGDNSYEQYF,TGCGCCAGCAGTCAATCGGGGGACAACTCCTACGAGCAGTACTTC
TRBV5-1,TRBJ2-7,-,TRBD2,CASSWGTSGRYEQYF,TGCGCCAGCAGCTGGGGGACTAGCGGGAGGTACGAGCAGTACTTC
TRBV7-9,TRBJ1-6,-,-,CASSLSIGGGYNSPLHF,TGTGCCAGCAGCTTAAGTATTGGTGGAGGTTATAATTCACCCCTCCACTTT
TRBV10-3,TRBJ2-3,-,TRBD2,CAISDSGANGGTQYF,TGTGCCATCAGTGATAGCGGAGCTAACGGGGGGACGCAGTATTTT
TRBV7-2,TRBJ2-7,-,-,CASSPGYYEQYF,TGTGCCAGCAGCCCGGGGTACTACGAGCAGTACTTC
TRBV19,TRBJ1-5,-,TRBD1,CASRRDRGYSNQPQHF,TGTGCCAGTAGGAGGGACAGGGGCTATAGCAATCAGCCCCAGCATTTT
TRBV2,TRBJ2-2,-,TRBD2,CASSERRGTSGGELFF,TGTGCCAGCAGCGAGCGTCGTGGGACTAGCGGCGGGGAGCTGTTTTTT
TRBV7-9,TRBJ1-4,-,-,CSSSLGSGGDLEKLFF,TGTTCCAGCAGCTTAGGATCGGGGGGGGACTTGGAAAAACTGTTTTTT
TRBV15,TRBJ2-1,-,-,CATSREGGYNEQFF,TGTGCCACCAGCAGAGAGGGGGGCTACAATGAGCAGTTCTTC
TRBV15,TRBJ2-4,-,-,CATSRVGSGTKNIQYF,TGTGCCACCAGCAGAGTTGGTTCGGGAACCAAAAACATTCAGTACTTC
TRBV7-9,TRBJ2-7,-,TRBD1,CASSLKGQGAYEQYF,TGTGCCAGCAGCCTAAAAGGACAGGGCGCCTACGAGCAGTACTTC
TRBV10-1,TRBJ2-7,-,-,CASMKGRGSYEQYF,TGCGCCAGCATGAAGGGACGGGGGAGCTACGAGCAGTACTTC
TRBV7-2,TRBJ2-7,-,-,CASSRMSGVYEQYF,TGTGCCAGCAGCCGTATGAGCGGAGTCTACGAGCAGTACTTC
TRBV4-1,TRBJ1-4,-,-,CASSRMGATNEKLFF,TGCGCCAGCAGTCGCATGGGGGCCACAAATGAAAAACTGTTTTTT
TRBV7-2,TRBJ1-1,-,-,CASSPQVNTEAFF,TGTGCCAGCAGCCCTCAGGTGAACACTGAAGCTTTCTTT
TRBV6-6,TRBJ2-7,-,TRBD1,CASKLTGKSSLGEQYF,TGTGCCAGCAAACTGACAGGGAAGTCATCCCTCGGCGAGCAGTACTTC
TRBV7-2,TRBJ2-2,-,TRBD2,CASSSRLAGNTGELFF,TGTGCCAGCAGCTCACGACTAGCCGGGAACACCGGGGAGCTGTTTTTT
TRBV18,TRBJ1-6,-,TRBD1,CASDRQGGSGSPLHF,TGTGCCAGCGATCGACAGGGCGGTTCGGGGTCACCCCTCCACTTT
TRBV7-2,TRBJ1-1,-,-,CASSLTRNTEAFF,TGTGCCAGCAGCCTAACGAGGAACACTGAAGCTTTCTTT
TRBV30,TRBJ1-1,once,TRBD1,CAFRTGINTEAFF,TGTGCCTTTAGGACAGGGATCAACACTGAAGCTTTCTTT
TRBV7-9,TRBJ1-4,-,-,CASNPGRGVEKLFF,TGTGCCAGCAATCCGGGGAGGGGTGTTGAAAAACTGTTTTTT
TRBV2,TRBJ1-5,-,TRBD1,CASNPTGGASNQPQHF,TGTGCCAGCAATCCGACAGGGGGGGCGAGCAATCAGCCCCAGCATTTT
TRBV6-1,TRBJ2-7,once,-,CASSETPGGSYEQYF,TGTGCCAGCAGTGAAACTCCCGGGGGCTCCTACGAGCAGTACTTC
TRBV10-3,TRBJ1-1,-,-,CAISREGTEAFF,TGTGCCATCAGTCGGGAGGGCACTGAAGCTTTCTTT
TRBV20-1,TRBJ1-1,-,-,CSALQVQAFF,TGCAGTGCTTTACAGGTGCAAGCTTTCTTT
TRBV7-2,TRBJ2-3,-,-,CASSLGLDTDTQYF,TGTGCCAGCAGCTTAGGACTAGACACAGATACGCAGTATTTT
TRBV11-2,TRBJ2-1,-,-,CASSLETRYNEQFF,TGTGCCAGCAGCTTAGAAACGAGATACAATGAGCAGTTCTTC
TRBV10-3,TRBJ2-4,-,TRBD1,CAIAPGQGVDIQYF,TGTGCCATCGCCCCGGGACAGGGGGTGGACATTCAGTACTTC
TRBV11-2,TRBJ1-1,-,TRBD1,CASSLLLDRGGRNTEAFF,TGTGCCAGCAGCCTACTATTGGACAGGGGCGGGCGGAACACTGAAGCTTTCTTT
TRBV19,TRBJ1-3,-,TRBD1,CASHRQGELTGNTIYF,TGTGCCAGCCACCGGCAGGGGGAACTTACTGGAAACACCATATATTTT
TRBV7-2,TRBJ2-5,-,-,CASSLGRSMETQYF,TGTGCCAGCAGCTTAGGGCGGTCGATGGAGACCCAGTACTTC
TRBV28,TRBJ1-6,-,-,CASRASGQYNSPLHF,TGTGCCAGCAGAGCAAGCGGACAGTATAATTCACCCCTCCACTTT
TRBV13,TRBJ1-2,few,-,CASSSPFGGAGNYGYTF,TGTGCCAGCAGCTCCCCCTTTGGAGGGGCGGGGAACTATGGCTACACCTTC
TRBV25-1,TRBJ1-1,-,-,CASSESTGLTEAFF,TGTGCCAGCAGTGAGAGTACAGGGCTCACTGAAGCTTTCTTT
TRBV7-8,TRBJ2-7,-,-,CASNPQPGLSTHEQYF,TGTGCCAGCAACCCTCAGCCGGGACTTTCAACCCACGAGCAGTACTTC
TRBV19,TRBJ2-1,once,TRBD2,CASSPMAGYGTSVYNEQFF,TGTGCCAGTAGTCCGATGGCAGGGTACGGGACTAGCGTATACAATGAGCAGTTCTTC
TRBV4-2,TRBJ2-1,-,-,CASSQDLAGTYNEQFF,TGTGCCAGCAGCCAAGATCTAGCCGGGACCTACAATGAGCAGTTCTTC
TRBV20-1,TRBJ1-1,few,-,CSARVNTEAFF,TGCAGTGCTAGAGTCAATACTGAAGCTTTCTTT
TRBV2,TRBJ1-1,-,-,CASRGLVNTEAFF,TGTGCCAGCAGGGGGCTCGTGAACACTGAAGCTTTCTTT
TRBV27,TRBJ1-2,-,-,CASSLGRSGHYGYTF,TGTGCCAGCAGTTTGGGGCGTTCAGGTCACTATGGCTACACCTTC